This T cell receptor beta chain was retrieved from a study of human T cells and chemical hapten exposure. The wider study: The patch tests put 0.01% DPC on the skin of the upper back and were read 6 days later. The study, taken as a whole, reports: Expanded TCRs made up significantly more big CDR3 similarity clusters than controls did.

This clonotype was recorded at least ten times. The antigen remains unidentified. CDR1 and CDR2 from the germline V gene are MNHEY and SMNVEV (reference sequence). This CDR3 region has 16 residues. V was shortened by 3 bases and J by 0 bases, with 12 bases between the two germline ends. Time point denoted: patch test 2, 6 weeks after DPC sensitization. Sample treatment: therapeutic diphenylcyclopropenone sensitization with weekly scalp DPC. Before extraction, the whole blood was not fractionated, and total RNA was taken from it. The study used a library that attached unique molecular identifiers to individual cDNA molecules. TCRdb re-analysed the RACE reads in MiXCR, keeping a single row per CDR3 protein. The sample shows 75,000 to 90,000 distinct CDR3 sequences, roughly 10% of them seen only once.

This TCR derives from a woman between 45 and 60 years old with alopecia areata. Some clones in this sample may be carry-over from other donors' samples. The specimen comprised whole blood, sampled in connection with sensitization to the hapten diphenylcyclopropenone (DPC). This chain joins TRBV27 and TRBJ2-1; perhaps TRBD2 as D (6 bases). CDR3 nucleotides: TGTGCCAGCAGTTTTACGGGGACTCGCTCCTACAATGAGCAGTTCTTC. Translating gives CASSFTGTRSYNEQFF.